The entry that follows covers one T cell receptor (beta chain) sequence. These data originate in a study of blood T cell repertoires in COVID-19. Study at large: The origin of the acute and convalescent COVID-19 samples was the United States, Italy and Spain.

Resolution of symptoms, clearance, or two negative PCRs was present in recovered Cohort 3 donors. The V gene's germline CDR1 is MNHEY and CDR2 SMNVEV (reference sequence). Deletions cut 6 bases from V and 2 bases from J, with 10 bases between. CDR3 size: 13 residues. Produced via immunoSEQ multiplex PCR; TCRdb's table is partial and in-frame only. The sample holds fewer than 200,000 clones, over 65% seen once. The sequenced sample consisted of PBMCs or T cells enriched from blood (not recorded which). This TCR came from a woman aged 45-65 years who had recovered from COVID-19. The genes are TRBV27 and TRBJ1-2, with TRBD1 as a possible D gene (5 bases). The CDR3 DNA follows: TGTGCCAGCAGCCTCCAGGGAAACTATGGCTACACCTTC. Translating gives CASSLQGNYGYTF.